The 15 T cell receptor beta chains presented below share a single source sample, sequenced in a study of blood T cells in healthy people across ages. The use of a sample-barcoded 5' primer and a J-beta primer mix characterized a second PCR of roughly 6 to 11 cycles. TCRdb analysed the 5' RACE reads with MiXCR anew, one entry per CDR3 protein. The sample yields hundreds of thousands of distinct CDR3 sequences, 52% seen once. Sequencing input: blood. These receptors all stem from a woman aged 80 or older in good health.

This clonotype was picked up many times. The V and J genes are TRBV7-2 and TRBJ2-7, with a possible D match to TRBD2 (6 bases). Trimming removed 6 bases from V and 2 bases from J, with 14 bases in between. Germline V gene data show CDR1 as SGHTA and CDR2 as FQGNSA. The CDR3 length is 14 residues. CDR3 sequence: CASRPPGVPYEQYF. In nucleotides, the CDR3 is TGTGCCAGCAGACCCCCGGGAGTGCCCTACGAGCAGTACTTC.

This clonotype has more than one count but fewer than ten. The chain combines TRBV12-3 or TRBV12-4 with TRBJ2-3, with D possibly matching TRBD2 (6 bases). V was clipped by 5 bases and J by 0 bases, with 21 bases between them. This CDR3 spans 18 amino acids. The CDR3: CASSRGNRRRLSTDTQYF. CDR3 nucleotide sequence: TGTGCCAGCAGTCGGGGGAACCGGAGACGACTGAGCACAGATACGCAGTATTTT.

The sample holds a few counts of this clonotype. The J gene is TRBJ2-5, the V gene TRBV5-6; D ambiguous. The germline V gene encodes CDR1 SGHDT and CDR2 YYEEEE. V was shortened by 2 bases and J by 10 bases, with 12 bases between the two germline ends. The CDR3 spans 12 residues. As DNA, the CDR3 is TGTGCCAGCAGCTTAGGGTTTGAAGGCCAGTACTTC. It codes for CASSLGFEGQYF. The full variable domain, with the rest looked up from reference TRBV5-6 and TRBJ2-5, is DAGVTQSPTHLIKTRGQQVTLRCSPKSGHDTVSWYQQALGQGPQFIFQYYEEEERQRGNFPDRFSGHQFPNYSSELNVNALLLGDSALYLCASSLGFEGQYFGPGTRLLVL.

CDR3 protein: CASSSGRGTVETQYF. The CDR3 coding sequence is TGTGCCAGCAGCTCCGGACGGGGAACCGTGGAGACCCAGTACTTC. This rearrangement joins TRBV7-2 to TRBJ2-5; D is possibly TRBD2 (5 bases). CDR1 SGHTA and CDR2 FQGNSA come from the germline V gene. This CDR3 has 15 amino acids. The V end was cut by 4 bases, the J end by 5 bases, with 17 bases between.

Points on this clonotype: Since a much larger clone is just one base distant, this may be a read error. The chain combines TRBV7-9 with TRBJ2-1, with 9 positions matching TRBD1. The germline CDR1 and CDR2 sequences are SEHNR and FQNEAQ (reference sequence). The CDR3 contains 16 residues. The V and J ends lost 3 bases and 6 bases, in that order; junction bases with no gene match: 9. The CDR3 spells CASSLHAGTGPNEQFF. In nucleotides, the CDR3 is TGTGCCAGCAGCTTGCACGCCGGGACAGGGCCCAATGAGCAGTTCTTC.

V is TRBV4-1 and J is TRBJ1-4, with 8 bases aligning to TRBD1. From germline, CDR1 is MGHRA and CDR2 YSYEKL. The length of the CDR3 is 16 residues. V gave up 3 bases and J gave up 7 bases; unmatched junction bases: 10. The CDR3, as DNA: TGCGCCAGCAGCCAGGGACAGGTTGGTTACGGTGAAAAACTGTTTTTT. It codes for CASSQGQVGYGEKLFF.

The rearrangement links TRBV20-1 to TRBJ1-5, with D perhaps matching TRBD1 (5 bases). Germline values: CDR1 DFQATT, CDR2 SNEGSKA (reference sequence). The CDR3 is made up of 13 amino acids. Here the CDR3 reads CSLKGQGNQPQHF. The CDR3 DNA is TGCAGCCTCAAGGGGCAGGGCAATCAGCCCCAGCATTTT.

This clonotype occurred many times. This chain links TRBV20-1 with TRBJ1-2; TRBD1 might be the D (6 bases). The germline V and J ends were trimmed by 0 bases and 5 bases, with 16 bases remaining between them. This CDR3 is built from 15 residues. Germline V gives CDR1 DFQATT, CDR2 SNEGSKA (reference sequence). The CDR3 sequence: CSAREGGRGIYGYTF. In nucleotides, the CDR3 is TGCAGTGCTAGAGAGGGGGGGCGCGGGATATATGGCTACACCTTC.

The V gene is TRBV10-3, the J gene TRBJ1-1, with 11 bases identical to TRBD1. This CDR3 is built from 13 residues. Germline V gene sequence: CDR1 ENHRY, CDR2 SYGVKD. The V gene end was trimmed by 10 bases and the J gene end by 1 base; junction bases not matched to a gene: 2. The CDR3 DNA reads as TGTGCCACAGGACAGGGGGCGAACACTGAAGCTTTCTTT. Translation: CATGQGANTEAFF.

V is TRBV20-1 and J is TRBJ1-2; D unclear. Germline CDR1 reads DFQATT; CDR2 reads SNEGSKA (reference sequence). The CDR3 extends over 13 amino acids. V was clipped by 0 bases and J by 8 bases, with 13 bases between them. CDR3 residues: CSARDRLTGGYTF. For the CDR3, the DNA is TGCAGTGCTAGAGACAGGTTAACGGGCGGCTACACCTTC.

This clonotype came up many times. The gene calls are TRBV12-3 or TRBV12-4 and TRBJ2-3; the D call may be TRBD1 or TRBD2 (5 bases each). The CDR3 length is 15 residues. Trimming removed 3 bases from V and 2 bases from J, with 12 bases in between. Written as DNA, the CDR3 is TGTGCCAGCAGTTTCGGGGCAACAACCACAGATACGCAGTATTTT. It specifies CASSFGATTTDTQYF.

V is TRBV21-1 and J is TRBJ2-1; TRBD1 was called by the table and not checked on the DNA. TRBV21-1 is a listed pseudogene. The CDR3 contains 13 residues. The CDR3 protein is CASSEGQFNEQFF. As DNA, the CDR3 is TGTGCCAGCAGCGAGGGACAGTTCAATGAGCAGTTCTTC.

This clonotype was found a few times. The genes are TRBV11-3 and TRBJ2-1; TRBD2 agrees at 7 bases. Germline loops: CDR1 SGHNT, CDR2 YENEEA. Unmatched junction bases numbered 10, after V lost 1 base and J lost 4 bases. This CDR3 is 17 amino acids long. The CDR3 DNA is TGTGCCAGCAGCTTAGTTGGGGGGGGGTCGGCTTACAATGAGCAGTTCTTC. It specifies CASSLVGGGSAYNEQFF. The full variable domain, rest sourced from reference TRBV11-3 and TRBJ2-1, is EAGVVQSPRYKIIEKKQPVAFWCNPISGHNTLYWYLQNLGQGPELLIRYENEEAVDDSQLPKDRFSAERLKGVDSTLKIQPAELGDSAVYLCASSLVGGGSAYNEQFFGPGTRLTVL.

In the case of this clonotype: A single base separates this from a much larger clone, so it may be a read error. J is TRBJ2-7 and V is TRBV20-1; perhaps D is TRBD1 or TRBD2 (5 bases each). Germline CDR1 is DFQATT and CDR2 is SNEGSKA (reference sequence). CDR3 length: 14 residues. V was pared by 0 bases and J by 6 bases, with 15 bases between. The CDR3 sequence is CSARETSGRCEQYF. The CDR3 nucleotides are TGCAGTGCTAGAGAAACATCGGGACGCTGCGAGCAGTACTTC.

The rearrangement uses TRBV20-1 and TRBJ2-7; no reliable D call. Per germline, CDR1 DFQATT and CDR2 SNEGSKA (reference sequence). The V end lost 0 bases, the J end lost 4 bases, and 19 bases lay between the germline ends. The CDR3 loop spans 16 amino acids. This CDR3 reads CSARDLERTVHYEQYF. The CDR3 nucleotides are TGCAGTGCTAGAGATCTCGAGAGGACGGTCCATTACGAGCAGTACTTC.